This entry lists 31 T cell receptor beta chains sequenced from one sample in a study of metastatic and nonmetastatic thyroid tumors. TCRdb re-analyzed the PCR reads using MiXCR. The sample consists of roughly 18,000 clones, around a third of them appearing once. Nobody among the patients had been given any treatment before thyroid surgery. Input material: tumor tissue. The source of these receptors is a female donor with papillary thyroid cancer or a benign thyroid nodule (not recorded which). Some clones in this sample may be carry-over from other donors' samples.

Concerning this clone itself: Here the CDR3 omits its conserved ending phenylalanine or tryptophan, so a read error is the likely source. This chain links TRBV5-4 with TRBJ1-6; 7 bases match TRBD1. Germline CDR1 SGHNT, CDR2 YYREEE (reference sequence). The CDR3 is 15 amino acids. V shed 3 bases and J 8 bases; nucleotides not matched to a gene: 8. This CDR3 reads CASSSIAGGYSPLHL. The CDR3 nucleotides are TGTGCCAGCAGCTCGATAGCAGGGGGGTATTCACCCCTCCACTTA.

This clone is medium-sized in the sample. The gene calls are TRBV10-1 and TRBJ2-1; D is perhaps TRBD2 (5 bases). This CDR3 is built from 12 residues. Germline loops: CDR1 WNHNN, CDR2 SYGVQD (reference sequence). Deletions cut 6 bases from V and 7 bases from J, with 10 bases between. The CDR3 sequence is CASSYEGNEQFF. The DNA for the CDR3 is TGCGCCAGCAGCTATGAGGGAAATGAGCAGTTCTTC.

The CDR3 nucleotides are TGTGCCAGCCTTTCGGATTACTTTCAAGAGACCCAGTACTTC. It encodes CASLSDYFQETQYF. V usage is TRBV6-2 or TRBV6-3 and J usage is TRBJ2-5; D gene uncertain. The CDR3 contains 14 residues. Deletions cut 8 bases from V and 2 bases from J, with 15 bases between. CDR1 and CDR2 from the germline V gene are MNHEY and SVGEGT.

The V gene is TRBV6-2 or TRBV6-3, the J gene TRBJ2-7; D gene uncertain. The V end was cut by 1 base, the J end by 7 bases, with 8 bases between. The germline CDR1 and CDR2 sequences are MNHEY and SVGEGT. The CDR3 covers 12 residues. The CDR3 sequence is CASSYFWSEQYF. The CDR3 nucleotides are TGTGCCAGCAGTTACTTTTGGAGTGAGCAGTACTTC.

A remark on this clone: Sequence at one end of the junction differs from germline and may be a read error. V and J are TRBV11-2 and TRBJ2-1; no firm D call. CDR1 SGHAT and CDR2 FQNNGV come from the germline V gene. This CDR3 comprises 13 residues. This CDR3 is CASILEACNEQFF. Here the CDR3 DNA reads TGTGCCAGCATCTTAGAGGCCTGCAATGAGCAGTTCTTC. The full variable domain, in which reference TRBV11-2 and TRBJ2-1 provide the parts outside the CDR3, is EAGVAQSPRYKIIEKRQSVAFWCNPISGHATLYWYQQILGQGPKLLIQFQNNGVVDDSQLPKDRFSAERLKGVDSTLKIQPAKLEDSAVYLCASILEACNEQFFGPGTRLTVL.

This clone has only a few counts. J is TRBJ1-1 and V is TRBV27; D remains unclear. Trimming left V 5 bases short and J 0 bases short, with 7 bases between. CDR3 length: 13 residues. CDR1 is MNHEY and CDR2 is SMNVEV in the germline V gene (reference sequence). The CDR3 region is CASSSQLNTEAFF. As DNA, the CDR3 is TGTGCCAGCAGTAGCCAGTTGAACACTGAAGCTTTCTTT.

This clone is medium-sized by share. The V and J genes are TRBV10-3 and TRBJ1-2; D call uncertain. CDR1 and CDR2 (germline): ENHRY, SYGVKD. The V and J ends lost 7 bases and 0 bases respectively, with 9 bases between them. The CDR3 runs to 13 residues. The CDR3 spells CAITDQPNYGYTF. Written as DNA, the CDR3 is TGTGCCATCACGGACCAACCTAACTATGGCTACACCTTC.

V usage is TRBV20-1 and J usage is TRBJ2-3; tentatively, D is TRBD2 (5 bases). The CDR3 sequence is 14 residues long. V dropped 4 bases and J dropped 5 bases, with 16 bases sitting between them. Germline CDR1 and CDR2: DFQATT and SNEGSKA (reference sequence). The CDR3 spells CSAIGGAVGDTQYF. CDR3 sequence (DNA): TGCAGTGCTATAGGAGGTGCGGTAGGAGATACGCAGTATTTT.

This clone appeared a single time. The CDR3 DNA reads TGCGCCAGCAGCTTGGAAACAGGGGTTGATGAGCAGTTCTTC. This gives the protein CASSLETGVDEQFF. The rearrangement links TRBV5-1 to TRBJ2-1, with 7 bases matching TRBD1. Germline assignment: CDR1 SGHRS and CDR2 YFSETQ. After removal of 0 bases from V and 8 bases from J, the junction contained 5 bases not matched to a gene. CDR3 length: 14 residues.

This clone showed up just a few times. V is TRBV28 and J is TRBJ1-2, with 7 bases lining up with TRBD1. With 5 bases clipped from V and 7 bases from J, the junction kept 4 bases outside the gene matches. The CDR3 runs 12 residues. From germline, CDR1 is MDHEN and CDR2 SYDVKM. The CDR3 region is CASSRQGFGYTF. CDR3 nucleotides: TGTGCCAGCAGTAGACAGGGTTTTGGCTACACCTTC.

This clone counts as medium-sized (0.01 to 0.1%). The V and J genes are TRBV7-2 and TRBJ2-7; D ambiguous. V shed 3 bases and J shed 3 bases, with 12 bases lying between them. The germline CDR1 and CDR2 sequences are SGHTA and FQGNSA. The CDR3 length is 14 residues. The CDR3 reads CASSFTSVHYEQYF. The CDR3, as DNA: TGTGCCAGCAGCTTCACAAGCGTTCACTACGAGCAGTACTTC.

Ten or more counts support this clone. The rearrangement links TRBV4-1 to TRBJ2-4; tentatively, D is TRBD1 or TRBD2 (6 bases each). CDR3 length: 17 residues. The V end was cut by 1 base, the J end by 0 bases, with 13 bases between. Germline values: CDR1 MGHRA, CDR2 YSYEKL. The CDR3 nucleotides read TGCGCCAGCAGCCAAGTCCCGGGGGCTCTAGCCAAAAACATTCAGTACTTC. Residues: CASSQVPGALAKNIQYF.

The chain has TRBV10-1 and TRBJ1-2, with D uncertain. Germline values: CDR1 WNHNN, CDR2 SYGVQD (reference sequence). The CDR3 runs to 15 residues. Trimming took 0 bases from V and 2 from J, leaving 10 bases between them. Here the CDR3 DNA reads TGCGCCAGCAGTGAGTCAAGATTTCCGAACTATGGCTACACCTTC. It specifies CASSESRFPNYGYTF.

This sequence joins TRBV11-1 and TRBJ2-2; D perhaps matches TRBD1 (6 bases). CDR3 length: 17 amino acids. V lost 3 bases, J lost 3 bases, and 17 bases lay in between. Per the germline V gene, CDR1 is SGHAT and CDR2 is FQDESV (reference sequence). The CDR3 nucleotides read TGTGCCAGCAGCTTCTATCCGGGACACCAAGACACCGGGGAGCTGTTTTTT. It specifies CASSFYPGHQDTGELFF.

CDR3 sequence: CASSELRDQPQHF. The CDR3 DNA reads as TGTGCCAGCAGTGAACTCAGAGATCAGCCCCAGCATTTT. The chain is built from TRBV2 and TRBJ1-5; D uncertain. The V end lost 2 bases, the J end lost 5 bases, and 7 bases lay between the germline ends. Germline lookup yields CDR1 SNHLY and CDR2 FYNNEI. The CDR3 spans 13 residues. The whole variable domain, filled in from reference TRBV2 and TRBJ1-5, reads EPEVTQTPSHQVTQMGQEVILRCVPISNHLYFYWYRQILGQKVEFLVSFYNNEISEKSEIFDDQFSVERPDGSNFTLKIRSTKLEDSAMYFCASSELRDQPQHFGDGTRLSIL.

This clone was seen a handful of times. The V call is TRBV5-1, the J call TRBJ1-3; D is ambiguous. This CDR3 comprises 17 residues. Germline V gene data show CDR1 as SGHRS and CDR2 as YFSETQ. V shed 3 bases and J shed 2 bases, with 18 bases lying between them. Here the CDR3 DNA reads TGCGCCAGCAGCTCGGGCTCGGGTGTTAGCACTGGAAACACCATATATTTT. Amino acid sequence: CASSSGSGVSTGNTIYF. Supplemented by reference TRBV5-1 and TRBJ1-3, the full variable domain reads KAGVTQTPRYLIKTRGQQVTLSCSPISGHRSVSWYQQTPGQGLQFLFEYFSETQRNKGNFPGRFSGRQFSNSRSEMNVSTLELGDSALYLCASSSGSGVSTGNTIYFGEGSWLTVV.

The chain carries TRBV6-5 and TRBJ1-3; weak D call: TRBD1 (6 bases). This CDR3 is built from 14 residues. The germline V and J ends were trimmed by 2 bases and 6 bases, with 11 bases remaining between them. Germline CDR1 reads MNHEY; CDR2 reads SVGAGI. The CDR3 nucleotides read TGTGCCAGCAGTTACCCGAAGGGGGTAAACACCATATATTTT. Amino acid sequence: CASSYPKGVNTIYF.

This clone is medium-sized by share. The CDR3 DNA is TGTGCCAGCAGTTGGGGGGGTTCACCCCTCCACTTT. It specifies CASSWGGSPLHF. V is TRBV7-2 and J is TRBJ1-6; possible D gene TRBD1, 5 bases. The V gene lost 6 bases and the J gene lost 9 bases, with 9 bases spanning the gap. The CDR3 spans 12 residues. Per the germline V gene, CDR1 is SGHTA and CDR2 is FQGNSA.

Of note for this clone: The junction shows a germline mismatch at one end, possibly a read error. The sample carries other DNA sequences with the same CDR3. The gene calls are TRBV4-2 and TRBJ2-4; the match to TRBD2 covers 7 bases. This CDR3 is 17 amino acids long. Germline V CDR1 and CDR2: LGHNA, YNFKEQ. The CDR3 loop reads CASSQVSSGIAKNIQYF. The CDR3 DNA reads TGTGCCAGCAGCCAAGTTTCTAGCGGTATAGCCAAAAACATCCAGTACTTC.

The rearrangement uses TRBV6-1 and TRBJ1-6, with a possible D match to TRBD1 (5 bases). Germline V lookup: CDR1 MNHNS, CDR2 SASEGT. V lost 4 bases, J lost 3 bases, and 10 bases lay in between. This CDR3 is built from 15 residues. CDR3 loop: CASSVRGGYNSPLHF. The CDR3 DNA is TGTGCCAGCAGTGTGAGGGGAGGCTATAATTCACCCCTCCACTTT.

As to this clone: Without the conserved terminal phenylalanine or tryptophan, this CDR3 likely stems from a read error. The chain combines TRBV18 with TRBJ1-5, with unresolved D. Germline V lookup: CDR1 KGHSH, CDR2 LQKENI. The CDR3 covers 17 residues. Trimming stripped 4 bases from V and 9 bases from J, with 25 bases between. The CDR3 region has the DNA TGTGCCAGCTCACAAGTACCGATTGAGGTGATCAGTCTGCCCCAGCATTTG. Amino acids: CASSQVPIEVISLPQHL.

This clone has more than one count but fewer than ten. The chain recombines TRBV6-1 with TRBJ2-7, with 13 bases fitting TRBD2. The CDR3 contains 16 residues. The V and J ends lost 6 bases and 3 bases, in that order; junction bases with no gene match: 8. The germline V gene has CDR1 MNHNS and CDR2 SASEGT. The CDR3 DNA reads TGTGCCAGCAGCCATGGGACTAGCGGGACAGGCTACGAGCAGTACTTC. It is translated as CASSHGTSGTGYEQYF.

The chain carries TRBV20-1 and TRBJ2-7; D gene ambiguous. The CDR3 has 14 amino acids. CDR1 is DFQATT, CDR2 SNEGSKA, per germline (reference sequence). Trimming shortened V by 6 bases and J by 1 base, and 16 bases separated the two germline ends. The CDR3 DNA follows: TGCAGTGCGCTCTCTACTAAGTCTTCCTACGAGCAGTACTTC. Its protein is CSALSTKSSYEQYF.

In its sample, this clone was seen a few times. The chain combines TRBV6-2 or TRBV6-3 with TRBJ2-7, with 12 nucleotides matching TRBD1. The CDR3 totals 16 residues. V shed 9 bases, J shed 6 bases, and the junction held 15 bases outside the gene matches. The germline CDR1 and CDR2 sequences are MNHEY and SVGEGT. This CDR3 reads CASRGPGQGAAGEQYF. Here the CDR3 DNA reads TGTGCCAGTCGTGGCCCGGGACAGGGGGCGGCGGGCGAGCAGTACTTC.

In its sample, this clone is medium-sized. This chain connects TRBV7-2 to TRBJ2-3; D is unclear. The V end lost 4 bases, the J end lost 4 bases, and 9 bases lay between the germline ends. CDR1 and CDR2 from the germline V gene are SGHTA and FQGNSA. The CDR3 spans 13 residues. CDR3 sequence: CASSSGVADTQYF. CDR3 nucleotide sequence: TGTGCCAGCAGCTCTGGGGTGGCAGATACGCAGTATTTT.

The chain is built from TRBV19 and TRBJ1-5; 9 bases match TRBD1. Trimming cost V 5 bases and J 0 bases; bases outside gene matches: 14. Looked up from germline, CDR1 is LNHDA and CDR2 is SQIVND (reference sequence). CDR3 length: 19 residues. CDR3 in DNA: TGTGCCAGTAGTCACCCCGGGGACAGGGCATTGAATAGCAATCAGCCCCAGCATTTT. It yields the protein CASSHPGDRALNSNQPQHF. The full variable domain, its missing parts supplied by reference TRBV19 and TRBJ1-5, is DGGITQSPKYLFRKEGQNVTLSCEQNLNHDAMYWYRQDPGQGLRLIYYSQIVNDFQKGDIAEGYSVSREKKESFPLTVTSAQKNPTAFYLCASSHPGDRALNSNQPQHFGDGTRLSIL.

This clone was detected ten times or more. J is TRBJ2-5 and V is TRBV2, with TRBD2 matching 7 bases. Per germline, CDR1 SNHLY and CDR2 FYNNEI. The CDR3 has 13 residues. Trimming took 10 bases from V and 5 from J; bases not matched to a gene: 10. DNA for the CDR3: TGTGCCACATACCCAGGGCGGGGGGAGACCCAGTACTTC. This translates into CATYPGRGETQYF.

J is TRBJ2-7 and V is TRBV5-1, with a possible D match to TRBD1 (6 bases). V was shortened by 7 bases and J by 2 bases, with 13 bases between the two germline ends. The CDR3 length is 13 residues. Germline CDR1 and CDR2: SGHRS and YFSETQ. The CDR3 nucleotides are TGCGCCAGCCGACGACAGGAAACCTACGAGCAGTACTTC. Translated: CASRRQETYEQYF.

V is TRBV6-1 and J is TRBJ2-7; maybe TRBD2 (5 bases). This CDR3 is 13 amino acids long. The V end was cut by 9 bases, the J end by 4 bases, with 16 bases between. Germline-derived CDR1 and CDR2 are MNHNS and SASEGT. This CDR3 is CASWTRPPYEQYF. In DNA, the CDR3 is TGTGCCAGTTGGACTCGGCCCCCTTACGAGCAGTACTTC.

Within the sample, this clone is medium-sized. This CDR3 is CASSTPSGRAIFYEQYF. The CDR3 nucleotides are TGTGCCAGCAGTACCCCTAGCGGGAGGGCCATTTTTTACGAGCAGTACTTC. The chain has TRBV6-1 and TRBJ2-7; 12 bases map to TRBD2. V was clipped by 5 bases and J by 4 bases; unmatched bases: 12. Germline V gene lookup returns CDR1 MNHNS and CDR2 SASEGT. The CDR3 contains 17 residues.

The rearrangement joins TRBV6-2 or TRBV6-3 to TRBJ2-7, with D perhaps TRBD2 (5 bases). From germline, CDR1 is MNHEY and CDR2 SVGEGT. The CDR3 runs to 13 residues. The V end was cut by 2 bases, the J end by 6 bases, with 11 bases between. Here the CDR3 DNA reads TGTGCCAGCAGTTACAGGACTGGGAGCGAGCAGTACTTC. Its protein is CASSYRTGSEQYF.